The clone carrying this T cell receptor beta chain was counted between two and nine times. As yet, its antigen is unknown. The data belong to a study of molecular identifiers for immune sequencing clone quantification. Study conclusions and caveats: Whereas naive cells kept under 1% of molecules in clones above 20 RNA copies, such clones held over 97% in effectors.

Between the trimmed V and J ends, which lost 0 bases and 5 bases, there was a span of 11 bases. This CDR3 spans 15 amino acids. Per the germline V gene, CDR1 is MGHRA and CDR2 is YSYEKL. Input for naive CD8 libraries was roughly 17,000 to 1,000,000 sorted cells; the RNA fraction used was 10%, 30% or 50%. Sorted naive CD8 T cells were those defined as CD8+CD4-CCR7+CD45RA+. Bulk libraries came from a prior protocol with listed TCR primers. TCRdb ran MiXCR on the PCR reads and lists one entry per CDR3 protein. Counted here are more than 250,000 distinct CDR3 sequences, over 20% occurring once; the ten biggest clones make up under 0.95%.

The sequence derives from a human donor in good health. Some libraries in this study had Jurkat cell RNA spiked in. What was sequenced was naive CD8+ T cells from blood, with Jurkat cell RNA spiked in. Noted subset: FACS-sorted CD8+CD4-CCR7+CD45RA+ naive T cells. The chain employs TRBV4-1 and TRBJ1-5; tentative D call: TRBD1 (6 bases). CDR3 in DNA: TGCGCCAGCAGCCAAGATACAGGGAGGTATCAGCCCCAGCATTTT. Amino acid sequence: CASSQDTGRYQPQHF.